This T cell receptor (beta chain) came from a study of spatial heterogeneity in lung cancer. Overall study findings and caveats: Intratumoral expanded alpha and beta TCR counts were found to track tumor mutation counts.

In its sample, this clonotype ranks as medium-sized. The antigen is undetermined. Unique molecular identifiers, one per molecule, were present on every TCR cDNA molecule. Each CDR3 protein is one row after TCRdb ran MiXCR on the 5' RACE reads. The sample lists 2,000 or so distinct CDR3 sequences; 7% to 8.5% were seen once. Time point meaning: sample taken at primary tumor resection. The donors were some 70 patients with non-small cell lung cancer that was early-stage and untreated. The CDR3 spans 13 residues. The ends were cut back, 7 bases at V and 4 bases at J, with 10 bases in the middle. The chain has TRBV12-3 or TRBV12-4 and TRBJ2-2; no definite D call. The sample in question was lung tumor tissue, obtained at surgery. This TCR derives from a male donor with early-stage non-small cell lung cancer. The CDR3 region is CASTSWGTGELFF. The CDR3 nucleotides read TGTGCCAGCACATCTTGGGGCACCGGGGAGCTGTTTTTT.